This TCR beta chain was captured by sequencing in a study of cytomegalovirus exposure and HLA in healthy donors. Study-level information: Among some 400 genotyped donors, around 80% fell in the Caucasian-associated ancestry cluster.

As to this clone: The antigen remains undetermined.

Vbeta (60) and Jbeta (13) primers were used in the PCR. TCRdb's copy holds only in-frame clones and misses some; the assay was immunoSEQ multiplex PCR. The table has some 200,000 clones, roughly 80% seen once; the top ten hold 1.7%. Study-wide findings and caveats: DRB1 had the most TCR associations and HLA-C the fewest, a later analysis found, with rates varying by HLA locus. The records held CMV serostatus as the only immune exposure information.

What was sequenced was PBMCs. The clonotype originates from a woman younger than 35 in good health and CMV-seronegative.

The chain's CDR3 is CASRHTGVGDTEAFF. CDR3 nucleotides: TGTGCCAGCAGGCACACAGGGGTCGGGGACACTGAAGCTTTCTTT. V usage is TRBV6-6 and J usage is TRBJ1-1; TRBD1 agrees at 7 bases. V dropped 6 bases and J dropped 3; count of bases not matched to a gene: 10. CDR1 and CDR2 (germline): MNHNY, SVGAGI (reference sequence). The CDR3 has 15 residues.